This T cell receptor beta chain was identified during a study of Graves' ophthalmopathy and Graves' hyperthyroidism. Germline V gives CDR1 LNHNV, CDR2 YYDKDF (reference sequence). The V end lost 1 base, the J end lost 6 bases, and 13 bases lay between the germline ends. The CDR3 spans 15 residues. The sample holds a few counts of this clonotype. Orbital computed tomography, together with clinical symptoms, serum thyroxine, TRAb and thyroid ultrasound, was used for diagnosis. Beta-chain TCR CDR3 regions were amplified from RNA transcripts. HTBI primers were employed in first-round RT-PCR, then a second-round multiplex PCR followed. MiXCR, applied by TCRdb to the multiplex PCR reads, yields one record per CDR3 protein. The data contain about 550,000 distinct CDR3 sequences, less than 45% of them seen just once; the ten biggest clones take up 3.5% to 5%.

Sequences were obtained from peripheral blood or thyroid tissue (not recorded which). The clonotype originates from an adult man with Graves' hyperthyroidism. V gene TRBV15 combines with J gene TRBJ1-5; maybe TRBD1 (5 bases). CDR3 sequence reads: CATSRATGLPQPQHF. CDR3 nucleotide sequence: TGTGCCACCAGCAGAGCCACAGGTCTACCTCAGCCCCAGCATTTT.